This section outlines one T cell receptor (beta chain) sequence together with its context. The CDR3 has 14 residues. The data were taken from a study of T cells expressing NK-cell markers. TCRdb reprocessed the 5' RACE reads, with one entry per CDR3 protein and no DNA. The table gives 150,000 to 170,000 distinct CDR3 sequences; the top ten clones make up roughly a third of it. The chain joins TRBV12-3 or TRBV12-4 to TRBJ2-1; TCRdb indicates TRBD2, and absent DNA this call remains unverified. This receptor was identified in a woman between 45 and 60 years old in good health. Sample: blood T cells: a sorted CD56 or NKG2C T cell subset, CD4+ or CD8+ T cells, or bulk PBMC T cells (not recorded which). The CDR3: CASSFRPGGNEQFF.